This entry concerns a single T cell receptor (beta chain). Assay used: immunoSEQ multiplex PCR; TCRdb lists only in-frame clones, some missing. The profile shows around 160,000 clones, about nine tenths of them singletons. The V and J ends lost 0 bases and 5 bases, in that order; junction bases with no gene match: 7. Germline lookup yields CDR1 LGHDT and CDR2 YNNKEL (reference sequence). This CDR3 region has 16 residues. The data originate from a study of blood T cell repertoires in COVID-19. Study-level background: Nucleic acid was either cDNA or gDNA, and it came from T cells, B-cell-depleted T cells, or PBMCs.

The TCR comes from a human donor in a cohort sampled during active COVID-19. The sequencing sample was made of peripheral blood. This chain links TRBV3-1 (or the pseudogene TRBV3-2) with TRBJ2-3; 8 bases map to TRBD2. The CDR3 here is CASSQDWPGGGDTQYF. CDR3 bases: TGTGCCAGCAGCCAAGATTGGCCCGGGGGGGGAGATACGCAGTATTTT.